This T cell receptor beta chain originates from a study of human T cells and chemical hapten exposure. Overall study: Per-sample TCR yield variability stemmed mainly from small pooled library volume differences.

Study-wide findings and caveats: While controls formed fewer of them, expanded TCRs formed significantly more large CDR3 similarity clusters.

TCRdb re-analysed the RACE reads in MiXCR, keeping a single row per CDR3 protein. The table lists 95,000 to 150,000 distinct CDR3 sequences, about an eighth of them singletons, with roughly 0.92% in the top ten. The V end was cut by 4 bases, the J end by 3 bases, with 7 bases between. The CDR3 is 12 amino acids. Specified time point: patch test 1, 2 weeks after DPC sensitization. Indicated treatment: therapeutic diphenylcyclopropenone sensitization with weekly scalp DPC. About this clonotype: Its antigen remains unidentified.

The gene calls are TRBV12-3 or TRBV12-4 and TRBJ2-7; D is possibly TRBD2 (6 bases). The sample was whole blood, taken in connection with sensitization to the hapten diphenylcyclopropenone (DPC). This sequence originates from a man aged 18 to 29 with alopecia areata. Some clones in this sample may be carry-over from other donors' samples. In DNA, the CDR3 is TGTGCCAGCAGTTCGGAGGGCTACGAGCAGTACTTC. Protein sequence: CASSSEGYEQYF.